This T cell receptor (beta chain) was sequenced for a study of blood T cell repertoires in COVID-19. Study details: Samples of COVID-19 (acute and convalescent) were obtained from the United States, Italy and Spain. PBMCs, B-cell-depleted T cells, or T cells provided the cDNA or gDNA that made up the material.

In the authors' methods: Amplifying reference gene primers gave estimates of nucleated cell counts. The repertoire was sequenced with immunoSEQ multiplex PCR; TCRdb's copy has only in-frame clones and lacks some. V and J calls and clone size are those listed in that table; D and trimming were worked out from the DNA. The repertoire holds some 50,000 clones, with around 78% as singletons. CDR1 and CDR2 (germline): MDHEN, SYDVKM. The CDR3 contains 15 residues. The V end was cut by 6 bases, the J end by 3 bases, with 18 bases between. The TCR originated in a human donor in a cohort sampled during active COVID-19. The sequencing sample was made of peripheral blood. The chain carries TRBV28 and TRBJ2-7; a weak D match, TRBD1 (6 bases). The CDR3 region is CASRRVDSNFYEQYF. CDR3 DNA sequence: TGTGCCAGCAGGAGGGTGGACAGCAACTTCTACGAGCAGTACTTC.